These 13 T cell receptor beta chains were sequenced from one sample in a study of patients and donors after allogeneic stem cell transplantation. From the RT-PCR reads, TCRdb called clonotypes with MiXCR, one entry per CDR3 protein. Among over 400,000 distinct CDR3 sequences listed, more than 15% were seen once. The sequencing input was blood, either unsorted or a sorted T cell fraction (not recorded which). Receptor source: a human donor who was either an allogeneic HSCT recipient or a stem cell or donor lymphocyte infusion donor (not recorded which). It is not recorded whose cells these are; they may come from a transplant donor.

This chain links TRBV20-1 with TRBJ2-6, with TRBD1 identical over 7 bases. The V gene end was trimmed by 6 bases and the J gene end by 4 bases; junction bases not matched to a gene: 6. This CDR3 has 14 amino acids. Germline V gene data show CDR1 as DFQATT and CDR2 as SNEGSKA (reference sequence). CDR3 in DNA: TGCAGTGCAAAAACAGGGGTAGGGGCCAACGTCCTGACTTTC. It is translated as CSAKTGVGANVLTF.

The chain joins TRBV7-9 to TRBJ1-6; a weak D match, TRBD1 (6 bases). V lost 5 bases and J lost 4, with 15 bases in between. Per the germline V gene, CDR1 is SEHNR and CDR2 is FQNEAQ (reference sequence). There are 16 residues in the CDR3. The CDR3 DNA follows: TGTGCCAGCAGCCCAGAGGCACAGGGATATAATTCACCCCTCCACTTT. Protein sequence: CASSPEAQGYNSPLHF.

This clonotype was found a few times. The gene calls are TRBV5-5 and TRBJ2-1; 10 nucleotides agree with TRBD2. Per germline, CDR1 SGHKS and CDR2 YYEKEE (reference sequence). After removal of 1 base from V and 10 bases from J, the junction contained 14 bases not matched to a gene. This CDR3 is built from 17 residues. The CDR3 loop is CASSLRPPVLAGAEQFF. In nucleotides, the CDR3 is TGTGCCAGCAGCTTGCGGCCCCCGGTTCTAGCGGGAGCGGAGCAGTTCTTC.

This clonotype was seen a few times. This chain links TRBV6-5 with TRBJ2-5, with 13 positions matching TRBD2. The CDR3 sequence is 16 residues long. Trimming at V came to 4 bases and at J to 2 bases, leaving 4 bases not matched to a gene. Germline CDR1 is MNHEY and CDR2 is SVGAGI. The CDR3 sequence is CASSSGGLAGQETQYF. In DNA, the CDR3 is TGTGCCAGCAGTTCGGGGGGACTAGCGGGACAAGAGACCCAGTACTTC.

The chain is built from TRBV6-5 and TRBJ2-7, with D perhaps matching TRBD1 (5 bases). The V gene lost 3 bases and the J gene lost 3 bases, with 9 bases spanning the gap. The CDR3 totals 13 residues. The germline CDR1 and CDR2 sequences are MNHEY and SVGAGI. CDR3 sequence (DNA): TGTGCCAGCAGTTATGGGGCATACTACGAGCAGTACTTC. Amino acids: CASSYGAYYEQYF.

This clonotype has only a few counts. The genes are TRBV11-1 and TRBJ2-3; 10 nucleotides line up with TRBD2. The V gene end was trimmed by 0 bases and the J gene end by 2 bases; junction bases not matched to a gene: 8. Germline values: CDR1 SGHAT, CDR2 FQDESV (reference sequence). This CDR3 is 18 amino acids long. The CDR3 loop is CASSLAVRTSGNTDTQYF. Written as DNA, the CDR3 is TGTGCCAGCAGCTTAGCGGTTAGGACTAGCGGCAACACAGATACGCAGTATTTT. The complete variable domain, with remaining parts taken from reference TRBV11-1 and TRBJ2-3, reads EAEVAQSPRYKITEKSQAVAFWCDPISGHATLYWYRQILGQGPELLVQFQDESVVDDSQLPKDRFSAERLKGVDSTLKIQPAELGDSAMYLCASSLAVRTSGNTDTQYFGPGTRLTVL.

The chain uses TRBV29-1 and TRBJ1-2, with D perhaps TRBD1 (6 bases). The CDR3 consists of 14 residues. Germline V gene data show CDR1 as SQVTM and CDR2 as ANQGSEA. V lost 6 bases, J lost 4 bases, and 18 bases lay in between. The CDR3 loop is CSVETGKGGYGYTF. DNA of the CDR3: TGCAGCGTCGAAACAGGGAAAGGGGGCTATGGCTACACCTTC.

The chain uses TRBV7-2 and TRBJ2-3; D is unclear. Germline assignment: CDR1 SGHTA and CDR2 FQGNSA. Trimming took 0 bases from V and 2 from J, leaving 15 bases between them. The CDR3 totals 17 residues. The CDR3 loop reads CASSLAPQRKFTDTQYF. The CDR3 nucleotides are TGTGCCAGCAGCTTAGCGCCACAGAGAAAGTTCACAGATACGCAGTATTTT.

This clonotype showed up many times. The chain couples TRBV4-1 to TRBJ2-1, with unresolved D. The CDR3 covers 16 residues. The V gene's germline CDR1 is MGHRA and CDR2 YSYEKL. Trimming removed 4 bases at V and 0 bases at J, with 13 bases between. Here the CDR3 DNA reads TGCGCCAGCAGCCGAGACTCCCTGAGCTCCTACAATGAGCAGTTCTTC. This gives the protein CASSRDSLSSYNEQFF.

In its sample, this clonotype was seen many times. The CDR3 protein is CASRKGSLNTEAFF. DNA for the CDR3: TGTGCCAGCAGGAAAGGGAGTTTGAACACTGAAGCTTTCTTT. The V and J genes are TRBV2 and TRBJ1-1; D is undetermined. Germline V gene lookup returns CDR1 SNHLY and CDR2 FYNNEI. The CDR3 has 14 amino acids. V lost 6 bases and J lost 0, with 11 bases in between. Looking up the rest from reference TRBV2 and TRBJ1-1 gives the full variable domain: EPEVTQTPSHQVTQMGQEVILRCVPISNHLYFYWYRQILGQKVEFLVSFYNNEISEKSEIFDDQFSVERPDGSNFTLKIRSTKLEDSAMYFCASRKGSLNTEAFFGQGTRLTVV.

This sequence joins TRBV7-8 and TRBJ2-1; TRBD2 is a possible D gene (5 bases). This CDR3 has 15 residues. V lost 5 bases to trimming and J lost 4 bases, with 15 bases between them. Germline CDR1 is SGHVS and CDR2 is FQNEAQ. CDR3 protein: CASSPRGTRYNEQFF. DNA for the CDR3: TGTGCCAGCAGCCCGCGCGGAACTAGATACAATGAGCAGTTCTTC.

The chain is built from TRBV5-4 and TRBJ1-1, with D hard to call. V was shortened by 3 bases and J by 0 bases, with 15 bases between the two germline ends. Germline-derived CDR1 and CDR2 are SGHNT and YYREEE (reference sequence). The CDR3 is 16 residues long. CDR3 protein: CASSSELSYMNTEAFF. The CDR3 DNA sequence: TGTGCCAGCAGCTCGGAACTGTCCTACATGAACACTGAAGCTTTCTTT.

This clonotype was detected only a few times. A junction end diverges from the germline sequence, so it may reflect a read error. The rearrangement uses TRBV12-3 or TRBV12-4 and TRBJ1-1; the match to TRBD1 covers 7 bases. The length of the CDR3 is 14 residues. CDR3 DNA: TGTGCCAGCAGTTTAAGTGACAGGGCATCTGAAGTTTTCTTT. Translation: CASSLSDRASEVFF.